This TCR beta chain was sequenced for a study of naive and memory T cell subsets. Study results and caveats: Clonotypes are single alpha or beta chains, not paired receptors. Diversity fell and Gini index rose from naive through CM, EM, EMRA.

Two oligonucleotides, mixed equimolar, formed the beta constant-region primer covering TRBC1 and TRBC2. The ligated cDNA underwent four PCR rounds using SP2 and nested alpha and beta constant-region primers. TCRdb re-derived calls from the UMI-ligation and nested PCR reads in MiXCR, one entry per CDR3 protein. The table records 95,000 to 150,000 distinct CDR3 sequences, approximately 37% of them present only once. Germline V gives CDR1 MNHEY, CDR2 SVGAGI. CDR3 length equals 14 residues. Trimming took 5 bases from V and 5 from J, leaving 13 bases between them. CMV status came from CD4+ T cell IFNgamma after overnight CMV lysate stimulation of fresh PBMCs. In its sample, this clonotype was seen a few times. Its cognate antigen is unknown.

The chain links TRBV6-5 to TRBJ2-4; no reliable D call. The receptor was isolated from a human donor in good health. What was sequenced was central memory CD4+ T cells from blood. The CDR3 reads CASSLTRTQNIQYF. For the CDR3, the DNA is TGTGCCAGCAGTCTGACCCGTACTCAAAACATTCAGTACTTC.